What follows is one T cell receptor beta chain and its context. The antigen is unknown. This CDR3 is built from 17 residues. Per the germline V gene, CDR1 is MGHDK and CDR2 is SYGVNS. Losses at the gene ends were 4 bases for V and 4 bases for J; bases not matched to a gene: 10. Sequenced by immunoSEQ multiplex PCR; TCRdb stores in-frame clones only, minus some. Of about 130,000 clones in the sample, roughly 95% were seen once. The sample belongs to a study of cytomegalovirus exposure and HLA in healthy donors. Overall study findings and caveats: In vitro checks showed that a few CMV-associated chains really do target CMV antigens. A later analysis found first-cohort TCR clusters tended to co-occur in the 120 or so validation repertoires.

This rearrangement joins TRBV25-1 to TRBJ2-7, with 13 nucleotides matching TRBD2. The clonotype originates from a man aged 18 to 29 in good health and CMV-seronegative. The sample consisted of PBMCs. CDR3 sequence: CASSGPGGTSGIYEQYF. The CDR3 DNA sequence: TGTGCCAGCAGTGGGCCGGGAGGGACTAGCGGGATATACGAGCAGTACTTC.